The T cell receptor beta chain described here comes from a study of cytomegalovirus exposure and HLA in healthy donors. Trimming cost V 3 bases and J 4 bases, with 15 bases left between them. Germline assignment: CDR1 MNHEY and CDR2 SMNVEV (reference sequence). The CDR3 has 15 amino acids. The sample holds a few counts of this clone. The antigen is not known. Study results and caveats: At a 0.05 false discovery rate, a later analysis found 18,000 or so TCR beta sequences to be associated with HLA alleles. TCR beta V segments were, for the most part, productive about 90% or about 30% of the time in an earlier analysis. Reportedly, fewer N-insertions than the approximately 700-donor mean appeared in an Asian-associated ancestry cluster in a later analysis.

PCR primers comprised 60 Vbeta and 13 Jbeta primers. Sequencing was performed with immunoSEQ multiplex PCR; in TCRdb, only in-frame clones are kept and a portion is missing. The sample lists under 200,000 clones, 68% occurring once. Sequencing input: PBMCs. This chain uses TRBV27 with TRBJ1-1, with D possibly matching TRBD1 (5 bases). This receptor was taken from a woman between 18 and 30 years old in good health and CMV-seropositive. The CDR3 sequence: CASSFDPGVVTEAFF. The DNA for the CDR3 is TGTGCCAGCAGTTTCGACCCGGGGGTGGTCACTGAAGCTTTCTTT.